The 11 T cell receptor beta chains below were found in one sample sequenced in a study of CD8 T cells in Susac syndrome. Random-hexamer reverse transcription was applied to roughly 0.5 to 1 ug RNA. TCRdb re-called the immunoSEQ multiplex PCR reads through MiXCR, storing one row per CDR3 protein. The sample shows roughly 400,000 distinct CDR3 sequences, more than 80% of them seen only once. Source material: CD8+ T cells from PBMCs. The receptors derive from a human donor with multiple sclerosis.

The CDR3 reads CASSMGTGDSEKLFF. In DNA, the CDR3 is TGTGCCAGCAGCATGGGGACAGGGGACTCTGAAAAACTGTTTTTT. V and J are TRBV11-2 and TRBJ1-4, with 10 bases identical to TRBD1. In germline, CDR1 is SGHAT, CDR2 FQNNGV. CDR3 length: 15 amino acids. Trimming took 5 bases from V and 7 from J; bases not matched to a gene: 7.

J is TRBJ2-2 and V is TRBV12-3 or TRBV12-4; D is perhaps TRBD2 (6 bases). The V end lost 1 base, the J end lost 7 bases, and 13 bases lay between the germline ends. The CDR3 is made up of 15 amino acids. Here the CDR3 reads CASSLDHQRVGELFF. CDR3 bases: TGTGCCAGCAGTTTAGACCACCAGCGGGTCGGGGAGCTGTTTTTT.

The chain joins TRBV27 to TRBJ2-7; 9 bases are shared with TRBD2. CDR3 length: 14 residues. V lost 6 bases to trimming and J lost 2 bases; unmatched junction nucleotides: 5. Germline CDR1 MNHEY, CDR2 SMNVEV (reference sequence). As DNA, the CDR3 is TGTGCCAGCAGAGCCCTAGCGGGGCCCTACGAGCAGTACTTC. It codes for CASRALAGPYEQYF.

The chain links TRBV27 to TRBJ2-6, with D possibly TRBD2 on 5 matching bases. Trimming took off 3 bases at V and 0 bases at J, with 9 bases between the two ends. Germline CDR1 and CDR2: MNHEY and SMNVEV (reference sequence). This CDR3 has 16 amino acids. In DNA form, the CDR3 reads TGTGCCAGCAGTTTGTCGGACTTCTCTGGGGCCAACGTCCTGACTTTC. It translates to CASSLSDFSGANVLTF.

The chain uses TRBV6-1 and TRBJ1-2; unclear D gene. The CDR3 loop spans 11 amino acids. Trimming stripped 6 bases from V and 8 bases from J, with 10 bases between. The germline gives CDR1 MNHNS, CDR2 SASEGT. For the CDR3, the DNA is TGTGCCAGCAGCTTCCCCACGGGCTACACCTTC. Translated, it gives CASSFPTGYTF.

This clonotype was counted between two and nine times. The V and J genes are TRBV7-6 and TRBJ1-1, with D unclear. CDR1 is SGHVS, CDR2 FNYEAQ, per germline. Deletions cut 0 bases from V and 7 bases from J, with 0 bases between. This CDR3 is built from 10 residues. The CDR3 region has the DNA TGTGCCAGCAGCTTAGCTGAAGCTTTCTTT. Translated: CASSLAEAFF.

The gene calls are TRBV11-2 and TRBJ2-7; 9 nucleotides agree with TRBD1. CDR1 and CDR2 (germline): SGHAT, FQNNGV. V lost 5 bases to trimming and J lost 7 bases; unmatched junction nucleotides: 30. This CDR3 has 21 residues. The CDR3 bases are TGTGCCAGCAGCACCCCGAGGACAGGGGACACAATTGAGGGATCGGGGTGGGAGCAGTACTTC. It codes for CASSTPRTGDTIEGSGWEQYF. Together with reference TRBV11-2 and TRBJ2-7, the CDR3 gives the full variable domain: EAGVAQSPRYKIIEKRQSVAFWCNPISGHATLYWYQQILGQGPKLLIQFQNNGVVDDSQLPKDRFSAERLKGVDSTLKIQPAKLEDSAVYLCASSTPRTGDTIEGSGWEQYFGPGTRLTVT.

This clonotype was observed a few times. CDR3 bases: TGCGCCAGCAGCTTGGCCGCGGGGAAAGGGGATCAGCCCCAGCATTTT. Protein product: CASSLAAGKGDQPQHF. The gene calls are TRBV5-1 and TRBJ1-5; D possibly corresponds to TRBD1 (5 bases). Looked up from germline, CDR1 is SGHRS and CDR2 is YFSETQ. This CDR3 has 16 residues. The V and J ends lost 0 bases and 5 bases respectively, with 15 bases between them.

V is TRBV27 and J is TRBJ2-1; 14 bases fit TRBD2. The CDR3 is 20 amino acids. V lost 7 bases and J lost 3; bases outside the gene matches: 17. CDR1 and CDR2 (germline): MNHEY, SMNVEV (reference sequence). The CDR3 loop reads CASTAIGLAGGPSYYNEQFF. CDR3 DNA: TGTGCCAGCACCGCCATAGGACTAGCGGGAGGACCATCCTACTACAATGAGCAGTTCTTC.

This chain joins TRBV2 and TRBJ2-6; D is undetermined. The V gene lost 6 bases and the J gene lost 0 bases, with 12 bases spanning the gap. The CDR3 consists of 16 residues. Germline CDR1 and CDR2: SNHLY and FYNNEI. CDR3 DNA: TGTGCCAGCAGATCAGTAGCCTCCTCTGGGGCCAACGTCCTGACTTTC. Protein product: CASRSVASSGANVLTF.

V gene TRBV6-5 combines with J gene TRBJ2-7; 11 bases fit TRBD2. The CDR3 totals 15 residues. Germline V gene sequence: CDR1 MNHEY, CDR2 SVGAGI. V was clipped by 6 bases and J by 9 bases; unmatched bases: 13. CDR3 coding DNA: TGTGCCAGCAGCTCGGGACTAGCGGTTCCATCGGGGCAGTACTTC. It encodes CASSSGLAVPSGQYF.